This T cell receptor (beta chain) was sequenced during a study of cytomegalovirus exposure and HLA in healthy donors. Study-level points and caveats: In vitro work confirmed that a few CMV-associated chains recognize CMV antigens.

Profiling relied on immunoSEQ multiplex PCR, and the TCRdb table lists in-frame clones only, not all of them. This table has fewer than 100,000 clones, 85% to 95% appearing once. The CDR3 is 15 amino acids. Germline-derived CDR1 and CDR2 are SEHNR and FQNEAQ (reference sequence). Unmatched junction bases numbered 9, after V lost 3 bases and J lost 5 bases. Comments on this clone: Its target is unknown.

The rearrangement joins TRBV7-9 to TRBJ2-7; 8 bases fit TRBD1. This clonotype was obtained from a woman aged 18-35 years in good health and CMV-seronegative. The sample taken for sequencing was PBMCs. The CDR3 DNA is TGTGCCAGCAGCTTGGTAGGACAGGGTTCCCACGAGCAGTACTTC. Protein sequence: CASSLVGQGSHEQYF.